A selection of T cell receptor beta chains follows, all from one sample in a study of cytomegalovirus exposure and HLA in healthy donors. This table comes from immunoSEQ multiplex PCR, and its TCRdb copy is limited to in-frame clones, with some not included. The data show under 200,000 clones, around 68% seen once. Sequenced: PBMCs. These receptors originate from a woman aged 35 to 49 in good health and CMV-seropositive. CDR3s include the opening cysteine and the closing phenylalanine or tryptophan. D genes are given only for firm matches. Rows give clone size only sometimes, using once, few, many, or a class for an expanded clone.

v_gene	d_gene	j_gene	abundance	CDR3aa	CDR3nt
TRBV7-2	.	TRBJ2-3	.	CASSLGPGRGVADTQYF	TGTGCCAGCAGCTTAGGTCCGGGGAGAGGAGTCGCAGATACGCAGTATTTT
TRBV28	TRBD1	TRBJ2-3	.	CASSSDRPTSTDTQYF	TGTGCCAGCAGCTCGGACAGGCCCACTAGCACAGATACGCAGTATTTT
TRBV6-5	TRBD2	TRBJ2-7	few	CASSYAGGSSYEQYF	TGTGCCAGCAGTTACGCGGGAGGGAGCTCCTACGAGCAGTACTTC
TRBV27	TRBD2	TRBJ2-1	.	CASSYSGGQFF	TGTGCCAGCAGTTACAGCGGGGGTCAGTTCTTC
TRBV10-3	.	TRBJ2-7	.	CAISEAGAGNEQYF	TGTGCCATCAGTGAGGCTGGCGCAGGGAACGAGCAGTACTTC
TRBV28	TRBD1	TRBJ1-5	.	CASRTDRRDQPQHF	TGTGCCAGCAGAACGGACAGGAGGGATCAGCCCCAGCATTTT
TRBV19	TRBD1	TRBJ1-5	few	CASSPPGQGRNQPQHF	TGTGCCAGTAGTCCTCCGGGACAGGGTAGGAATCAGCCCCAGCATTTT
TRBV2	TRBD2	TRBJ2-7	few	CASSLRLAGDYEQYF	TGTGCCAGCAGTTTGAGACTAGCGGGAGACTACGAGCAGTACTTC
TRBV27	TRBD2	TRBJ2-7	.	CASSDRLGLAGGHEQYF	TGTGCCAGCAGTGACCGACTAGGTCTAGCGGGAGGGCACGAGCAGTACTTC
TRBV7-9	TRBD1	TRBJ2-2	few	CASLRAGGNPNTGELFF	TGTGCCAGCCTTAGGGCAGGGGGCAATCCGAACACCGGGGAGCTGTTTTTT
TRBV28	.	TRBJ2-7	few	CASSGSSYEQYF	TGTGCCAGCAGCGGGTCCTCCTACGAGCAGTACTTC
TRBV18	TRBD2	TRBJ2-1	.	CASSPMGLAGGTGSYNEQFF	TGTGCCAGCTCACCTATGGGACTAGCGGGAGGAACGGGGTCCTACAATGAGCAGTTCTTC
TRBV7-9	.	TRBJ2-6	once	CASSLGGTASGANVLTF	TGTGCCAGCAGCTTAGGCGGGACAGCCTCTGGGGCCAACGTCCTGACTTTC
TRBV5-6	TRBD1	TRBJ2-4	few	CASSYTDRLGSQYF	TGTGCCAGCAGTTATACGGACAGGTTGGGTTCCCAGTACTTC
TRBV7-2	.	TRBJ1-1	.	CASSGRQRQGAFF	TGTGCCAGCAGCGGCAGACAGCGCCAAGGGGCTTTCTTT
TRBV5-1	TRBD1	TRBJ2-5	few	CASSLGDRDRETQYF	TGCGCCAGCAGTTTGGGGGACCGGGACAGAGAGACCCAGTACTTC
TRBV7-8	TRBD2	TRBJ2-7	few	CASSPSYSGASYEQYF	TGTGCCAGCAGCCCTAGTTATAGCGGGGCCTCCTACGAGCAGTACTTC
TRBV27	TRBD2	TRBJ2-2	few	CASSFGGTSGDTGELFF	TGTGCCAGCAGTTTTGGGGGGACTAGCGGGGACACCGGGGAGCTGTTTTTT
TRBV13	TRBD2	TRBJ2-3	.	CASSLFAGEGTDTQYF	TGTGCCAGCAGCTTATTTGCGGGGGAGGGGACAGATACGCAGTATTTT
TRBV6-6	.	TRBJ2-7	.	CASRLNYEQYF	TGTGCCAGCAGACTGAACTACGAGCAGTACTTC
TRBV4-3	.	TRBJ1-5	.	CASSQEWRIQPQHF	TGCGCCAGCAGCCAAGAGTGGAGGATCCAGCCCCAGCATTTT
TRBV10-3	.	TRBJ1-1	few	CAIYNPTMADTEAFF	TGTGCCATCTACAATCCCACAATGGCGGACACTGAAGCTTTCTTT
TRBV5-8	.	TRBJ1-5	.	CASRSRSQAMLNQPQHF	TGTGCCAGCAGATCCAGGTCCCAGGCCATGTTAAACCAGCCCCAGCATTTT
TRBV6-5	.	TRBJ2-7	.	CASNKGGREQYF	TGTGCCAGCAACAAGGGGGGGCGCGAGCAGTACTTC
TRBV27	TRBD2	TRBJ2-7	.	CASRPGLEAAYEQYF	TGTGCCAGCAGACCGGGACTAGAGGCCGCCTACGAGCAGTACTTC
TRBV5-6	.	TRBJ1-3	.	CASGTGNTIYF	TGTGCCAGCGGCACTGGAAACACCATATATTTT
TRBV19	.	TRBJ1-5	.	CASSQGSNQPQHF	TGTGCCAGTAGCCAGGGAAGCAATCAGCCCCAGCATTTT
TRBV28	.	TRBJ2-7	.	CASSLPPYSGATYEQYF	TGTGCCAGCAGTCTCCCCCCCTATAGCGGTGCTACCTACGAGCAGTACTTC
TRBV19	.	TRBJ2-7	.	CASSIGSGFEQYF	TGTGCCAGTAGTATAGGTTCGGGGTTCGAGCAGTACTTC
TRBV23-1	TRBD1	TRBJ1-2	.	CASSHTGDDYGYTF	TGCGCCAGCAGCCATACAGGGGATGACTATGGCTACACCTTC
TRBV7-9	.	TRBJ1-4	.	CASSSRTALNEKLFF	TGTGCCAGCAGCTCACGGACAGCCCTTAATGAAAAACTGTTTTTT
TRBV7-3	TRBD1	TRBJ2-3	.	CASSPMGTGSTDTQYF	TGTGCCAGCAGCCCAATGGGGACAGGGAGCACAGATACGCAGTATTTT
TRBV4-3	.	TRBJ1-4	.	CASSQDRGSNEKLFF	TGCGCCAGCAGCCAAGATAGAGGGAGTAATGAAAAACTGTTTTTT
TRBV2	TRBD2	TRBJ2-7	few	CASVGSGKGLAGLYEQYF	TGTGCCAGCGTTGGATCAGGAAAAGGACTAGCGGGATTATACGAGCAGTACTTC
TRBV4-2	TRBD1	TRBJ1-1	.	CASSHAGQGGGEAFF	TGTGCCAGCAGCCACGCCGGACAGGGGGGAGGTGAAGCTTTCTTT
TRBV28	.	TRBJ2-7	.	CASSYLSGEQYF	TGTGCCAGCAGCTACTTATCCGGCGAGCAGTACTTC
TRBV14	.	TRBJ2-7	few	CASSRAGVKGVGQYF	TGTGCCAGCAGCCGGGCGGGCGTTAAAGGTGTGGGGCAGTACTTC
TRBV7-9	TRBD1	TRBJ1-4	.	CASSQDRGTLTNEKLFF	TGTGCCAGCAGTCAGGACAGGGGGACTCTGACTAATGAAAAACTGTTTTTT
TRBV4-3	.	TRBJ1-6	few	CASSQDSGQGNSPLHF	TGCGCCAGCAGCCAAGATTCGGGGCAGGGGAACTCACCCCTCCACTTT
TRBV28	TRBD2	TRBJ2-7	.	CASSQTLTGGSYEQYF	TGTGCCAGCAGTCAGACTCTAACGGGAGGGTCCTACGAGCAGTACTTC
TRBV7-3	.	TRBJ2-3	.	CASSLSLATPDTQYF	TGTGCCAGCAGCTTATCATTAGCAACCCCAGATACGCAGTATTTT
TRBV28	TRBD2	TRBJ2-7	.	CASSPLAGLYEQYF	TGTGCCAGCAGTCCGCTAGCGGGGTTATACGAGCAGTACTTC
TRBV11-2	TRBD2	TRBJ2-5	.	CASSTSRSRSPREQYF	TGTGCCAGCAGCACCTCCAGGAGTCGGTCCCCGCGGGAGCAGTACTTC
TRBV7-2	.	TRBJ1-1	.	CASSQHGYTEAFF	TGTGCCAGCAGCCAACACGGGTACACTGAAGCTTTCTTT
TRBV9	TRBD2	TRBJ2-7	.	CASSVVPGRVQYF	TGTGCCAGCAGCGTAGTTCCGGGGAGGGTGCAGTACTTC
TRBV7-2	.	TRBJ2-1	.	CASSFQGNEQFF	TGTGCCAGCAGCTTCCAGGGGAATGAGCAGTTCTTC
TRBV7-9	.	TRBJ2-1	.	CASSFVYEQFF	TGTGCCAGCAGCTTCGTTTATGAGCAGTTCTTC
TRBV7-2	TRBD1	TRBJ1-2	.	CASSIGPPGQGGYGYTF	TGTGCCAGCAGCATAGGGCCCCCGGGACAGGGGGGCTATGGCTACACCTTC
TRBV5-4	TRBD1	TRBJ2-2	.	CASSADRVNTGELFF	TGTGCCAGCAGCGCTGACAGGGTAAACACCGGGGAGCTGTTTTTT
TRBV9	TRBD2	TRBJ2-4	.	CASSVAGGPDIQYF	TGTGCCAGCAGCGTCGCGGGGGGGCCGGACATTCAGTACTTC
TRBV4-3	.	TRBJ1-2	.	CASSQERAGRGYTF	TGCGCCAGCAGCCAAGAAAGGGCAGGGCGAGGCTACACCTTC
TRBV6-5	.	TRBJ2-5	few	CASRPKTGQPTQYF	TGTGCCAGCAGACCTAAGACAGGCCAACCGACCCAGTACTTC
TRBV4-2	.	TRBJ2-5	.	CASSRGWGGRETQYF	TGTGCCAGCAGCCGTGGGTGGGGGGGCCGGGAGACCCAGTACTTC
TRBV7-3	.	TRBJ2-1	.	CASSLSAGNEQFF	TGTGCCAGCAGCTTAAGTGCCGGGAATGAGCAGTTCTTC
TRBV9	TRBD1	TRBJ2-7	.	CASSPSRGTGIYEQYF	TGTGCCAGCAGCCCTTCACGAGGGACAGGGATCTACGAGCAGTACTTC